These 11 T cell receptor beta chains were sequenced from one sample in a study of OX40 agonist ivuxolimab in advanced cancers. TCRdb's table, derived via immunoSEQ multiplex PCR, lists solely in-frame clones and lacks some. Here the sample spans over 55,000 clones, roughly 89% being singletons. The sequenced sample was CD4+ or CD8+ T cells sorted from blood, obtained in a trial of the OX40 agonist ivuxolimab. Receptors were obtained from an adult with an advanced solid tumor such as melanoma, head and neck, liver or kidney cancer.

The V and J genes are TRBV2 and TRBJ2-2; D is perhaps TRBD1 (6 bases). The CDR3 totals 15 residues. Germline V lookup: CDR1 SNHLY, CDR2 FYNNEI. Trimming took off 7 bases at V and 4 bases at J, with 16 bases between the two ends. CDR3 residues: CASIDRTTSTGELFF. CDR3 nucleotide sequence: TGTGCCAGCATCGACAGGACGACGAGCACCGGGGAGCTGTTTTTT. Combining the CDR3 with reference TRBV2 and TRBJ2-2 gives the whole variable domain EPEVTQTPSHQVTQMGQEVILRCVPISNHLYFYWYRQILGQKVEFLVSFYNNEISEKSEIFDDQFSVERPDGSNFTLKIRSTKLEDSAMYFCASIDRTTSTGELFFGEGSRLTVL.

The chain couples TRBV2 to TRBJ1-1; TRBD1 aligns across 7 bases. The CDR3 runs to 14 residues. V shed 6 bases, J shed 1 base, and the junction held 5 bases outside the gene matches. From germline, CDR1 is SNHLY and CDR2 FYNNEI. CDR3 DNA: TGTGCCAGCAGAGCCACAGGGGCGAACACTGAAGCTTTCTTT. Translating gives CASRATGANTEAFF.

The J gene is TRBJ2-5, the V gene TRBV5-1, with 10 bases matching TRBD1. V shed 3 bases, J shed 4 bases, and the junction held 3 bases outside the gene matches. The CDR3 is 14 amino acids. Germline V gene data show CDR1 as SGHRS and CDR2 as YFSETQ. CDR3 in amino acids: CASSWGQGTETQYF. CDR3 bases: TGCGCCAGCAGCTGGGGACAGGGGACAGAGACCCAGTACTTC.

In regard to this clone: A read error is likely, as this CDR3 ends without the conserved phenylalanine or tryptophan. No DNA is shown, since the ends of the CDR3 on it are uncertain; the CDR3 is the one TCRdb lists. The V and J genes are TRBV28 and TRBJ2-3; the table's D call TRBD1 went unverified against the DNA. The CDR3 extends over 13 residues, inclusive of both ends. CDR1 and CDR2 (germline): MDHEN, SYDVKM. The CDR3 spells CASSTPGQNTSFR.

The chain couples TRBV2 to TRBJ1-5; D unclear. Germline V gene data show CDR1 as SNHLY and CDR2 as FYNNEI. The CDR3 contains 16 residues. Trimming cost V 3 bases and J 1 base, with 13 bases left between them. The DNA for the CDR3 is TGTGCCAGCAGTGATCGCCCAACCCGGAGCAATCAGCCCCAGCATTTT. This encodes CASSDRPTRSNQPQHF.

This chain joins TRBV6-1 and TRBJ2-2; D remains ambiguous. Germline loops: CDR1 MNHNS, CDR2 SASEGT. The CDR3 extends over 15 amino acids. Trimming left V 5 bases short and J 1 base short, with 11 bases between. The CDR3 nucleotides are TGTGCCAGCAGTTTACGAGACGGGAACACCGGGGAGCTGTTTTTT. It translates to CASSLRDGNTGELFF.

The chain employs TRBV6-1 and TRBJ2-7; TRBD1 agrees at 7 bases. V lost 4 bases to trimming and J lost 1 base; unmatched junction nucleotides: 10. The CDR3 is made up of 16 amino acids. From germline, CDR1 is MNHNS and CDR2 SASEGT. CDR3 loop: CASSAKIGTESYEQYF. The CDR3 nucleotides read TGTGCCAGCAGTGCCAAAATCGGGACAGAATCCTACGAGCAGTACTTC.

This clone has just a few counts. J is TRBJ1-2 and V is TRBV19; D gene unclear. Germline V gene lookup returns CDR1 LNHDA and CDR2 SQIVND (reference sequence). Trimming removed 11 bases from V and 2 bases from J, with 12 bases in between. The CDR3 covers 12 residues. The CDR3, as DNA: TGTGCCTCCGCGGTGGGGAACTATGGCTACACCTTC. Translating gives CASAVGNYGYTF.

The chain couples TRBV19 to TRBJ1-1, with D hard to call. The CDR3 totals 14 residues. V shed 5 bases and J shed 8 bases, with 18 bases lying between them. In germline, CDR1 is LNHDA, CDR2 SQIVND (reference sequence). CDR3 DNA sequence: TGTGCCAGTAGTGTCCACGGGGTTCAGAAGGAAGCTTTCTTT. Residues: CASSVHGVQKEAFF.

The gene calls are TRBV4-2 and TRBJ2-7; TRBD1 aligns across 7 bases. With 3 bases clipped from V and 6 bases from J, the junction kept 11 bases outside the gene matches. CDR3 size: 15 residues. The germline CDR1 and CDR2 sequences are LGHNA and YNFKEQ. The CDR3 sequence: CASSQHTGDLGEQYF. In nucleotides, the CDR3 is TGTGCCAGCAGCCAGCATACAGGGGACCTCGGCGAGCAGTACTTC.

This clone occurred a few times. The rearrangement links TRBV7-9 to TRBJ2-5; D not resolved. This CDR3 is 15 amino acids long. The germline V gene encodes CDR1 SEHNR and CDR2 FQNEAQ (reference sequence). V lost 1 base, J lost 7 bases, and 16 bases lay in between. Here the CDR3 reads CASSLVWTATATQYF. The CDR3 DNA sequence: TGTGCCAGCAGCTTAGTCTGGACCGCGACGGCGACCCAGTACTTC.